What follows is one T cell receptor beta chain and its context. The target antigen is unknown. This entry belongs to a study of post-analysis software for immune sequencing data. About the study: The disease courses covered relapsing-remitting, secondary progressive and progressive-relapsing multiple sclerosis. Study-wide results and limits: Controls showed significantly higher normalized Chao1 diversity than did multiple sclerosis patients. Higher frequency in patients than in controls was seen for about five TRBV segments, with TRBV5-6, TRBV5-1 and TRBV20-1 among them. Batch-mates among the samples co-clustered strongly by F measure.

CDR1 MNHEY and CDR2 SMNVEV come from the germline V gene (reference sequence). V was shortened by 6 bases and J by 4 bases, with 4 bases between the two germline ends. The CDR3 consists of 11 residues. The library was made from cDNA and included unique molecular identifiers. T cells numbering about 0.9 to 11 million gave rise to roughly 0.5 million cDNA molecules. TCRdb reanalysed the PCR reads using MiXCR and keeps one entry per CDR3 protein. This sample has about 770,000 distinct CDR3 sequences, with just over 45% found just once. The sequence was obtained from a girl under 18 with multiple sclerosis. The sequencing input was blood. The gene calls are TRBV27 and TRBJ1-3; D is uncertain. The CDR3 spells CASRDGNTIYF. The CDR3 coding sequence is TGTGCCAGCAGGGACGGAAACACCATATATTTT.